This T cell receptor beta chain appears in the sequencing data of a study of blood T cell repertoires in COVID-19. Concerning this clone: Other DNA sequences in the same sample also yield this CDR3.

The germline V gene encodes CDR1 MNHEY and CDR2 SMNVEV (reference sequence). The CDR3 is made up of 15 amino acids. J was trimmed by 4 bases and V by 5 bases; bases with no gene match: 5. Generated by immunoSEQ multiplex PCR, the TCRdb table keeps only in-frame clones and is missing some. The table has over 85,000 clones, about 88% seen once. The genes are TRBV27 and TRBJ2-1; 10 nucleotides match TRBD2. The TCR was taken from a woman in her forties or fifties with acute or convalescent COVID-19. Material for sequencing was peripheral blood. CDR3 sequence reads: CASSQTSGSYNEQFF. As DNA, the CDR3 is TGTGCCAGCAGTCAGACTAGCGGGTCGTACAATGAGCAGTTCTTC.